Here is one T cell receptor beta chain with its context. Germline V lookup: CDR1 SEHNR, CDR2 FQNEAQ (reference sequence). The CDR3 is made up of 14 amino acids. V lost 11 bases and J lost 3, with 20 bases in between. These data are taken from a study of cytomegalovirus exposure and HLA in healthy donors. Overall study context: For the approximately 410 genotyped donors, 80% to 90% fell within the Caucasian-associated ancestry cluster.

Both 60 Vbeta primers and 13 Jbeta primers went into the PCR. Here immunoSEQ multiplex PCR was the method, and the copy in TCRdb shows in-frame clones only, minus some. The sample shows tens of thousands of clones, about 83% of them seen only once. Material for sequencing was PBMCs. The chain carries TRBV7-9 and TRBJ2-7; possible D gene TRBD1, 8 bases. This receptor was taken from a man younger than 40 in good health and CMV-seronegative. CDR3 nucleotides: TGTGCCGTCAAGACAGGGGAGGGTTACTACGAGCAGTACTTC. This gives the protein CAVKTGEGYYEQYF.